This TCR beta chain came from a study of T cell responses to AZD1222 COVID-19 vaccine. Points from the study as a whole: Nearly half of unique spike-specific TCRs reportedly avoided B.1.351 and B.1.1.7 mutated regions. Possibly, clonal diversity was underestimated; donors were largely white British and included more females.

This CDR3 is built from 12 residues. V shed 11 bases and J 4 bases; nucleotides not matched to a gene: 6. CDR1 is MNHEY, CDR2 SVGAGI, per germline. This table comes from immunoSEQ multiplex PCR, and its TCRdb copy is limited to in-frame clones, with some not included. The sample shows about 150,000 clones, about 90% of them seen only once. As regards this clone: Its antigen is currently unknown.

The source of this sequence is an adult in good health. Specimen: peripheral blood, collected on day 0 of AZD1222 vaccination. The genes are TRBV6-5 and TRBJ1-2, with 8 nucleotides matching TRBD1. The CDR3 coding sequence is TGTGCCTGGGGGACAGGTACCTATGGCTACACCTTC. It specifies CAWGTGTYGYTF.